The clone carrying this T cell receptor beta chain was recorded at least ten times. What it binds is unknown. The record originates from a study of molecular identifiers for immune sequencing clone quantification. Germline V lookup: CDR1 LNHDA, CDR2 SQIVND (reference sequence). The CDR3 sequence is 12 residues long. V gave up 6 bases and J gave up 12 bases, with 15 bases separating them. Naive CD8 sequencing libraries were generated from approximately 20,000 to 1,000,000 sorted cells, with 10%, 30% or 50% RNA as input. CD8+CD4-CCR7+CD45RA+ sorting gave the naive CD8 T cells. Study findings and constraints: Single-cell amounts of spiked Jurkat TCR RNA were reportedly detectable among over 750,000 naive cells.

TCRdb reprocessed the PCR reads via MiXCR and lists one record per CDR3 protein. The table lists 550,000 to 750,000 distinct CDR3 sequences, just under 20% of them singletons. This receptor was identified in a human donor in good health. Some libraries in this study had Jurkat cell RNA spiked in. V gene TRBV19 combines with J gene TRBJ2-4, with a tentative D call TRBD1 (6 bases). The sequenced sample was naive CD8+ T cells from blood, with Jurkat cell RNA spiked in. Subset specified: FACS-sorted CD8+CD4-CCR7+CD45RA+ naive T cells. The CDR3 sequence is CASSSIPDSQYF. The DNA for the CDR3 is TGTGCCAGTAGCTCCATACCGGACAGTCAGTACTTC. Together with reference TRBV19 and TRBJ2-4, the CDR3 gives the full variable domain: DGGITQSPKYLFRKEGQNVTLSCEQNLNHDAMYWYRQDPGQGLRLIYYSQIVNDFQKGDIAEGYSVSREKKESFPLTVTSAQKNPTAFYLCASSSIPDSQYFGAGTRLSVL.